These 25 T cell receptor beta chains were all obtained from the same sample, sequenced in a study of cytomegalovirus exposure and HLA in healthy donors. PCR used 60 Vbeta primers and 13 Jbeta primers. Here immunoSEQ multiplex PCR was the method, and the copy in TCRdb shows in-frame clones only, minus some. Of about 99,000 clones listed, over 75% are singletons. The sequencing sample was made of PBMCs. Source of these receptors: a man between 60 and 70 years old in good health and CMV-seropositive.

This clone was counted once. The chain couples TRBV6-1 to TRBJ2-3; D ambiguous. In germline, CDR1 is MNHNS, CDR2 SASEGT. Trimming stripped 8 bases from V and 3 bases from J, with 9 bases between. This CDR3 has 12 residues. The CDR3 protein is CASAYSTDTQYF. CDR3 nucleotide sequence: TGTGCCAGCGCGTACTCAACAGATACGCAGTATTTT.

The V and J genes are TRBV27 and TRBJ2-1; 10 bases align to TRBD2. The length of the CDR3 is 16 residues. V dropped 5 bases and J dropped 2; count of bases not matched to a gene: 6. Germline loops: CDR1 MNHEY, CDR2 SMNVEV (reference sequence). CDR3: CASSPLAGGPYNEQFF. CDR3 coding DNA: TGTGCCAGCAGTCCTTTAGCGGGGGGACCCTACAATGAGCAGTTCTTC.

This clone has just a few counts. The chain has TRBV6-6 and TRBJ2-2; a weak D match, TRBD2 (5 bases). V was cut by 0 bases and J by 1 base, with 9 bases left in between. This CDR3 comprises 16 residues. Germline V gene data show CDR1 as MNHNY and CDR2 as SVGAGI (reference sequence). The CDR3 nucleotides read TGTGCCAGCAGTTACTCGACGGGGAAGAACACCGGGGAGCTGTTTTTT. This codes for CASSYSTGKNTGELFF.

The chain employs TRBV10-2 and TRBJ2-1; D uncertain. This CDR3 has 12 residues. In germline, CDR1 is WSHSY, CDR2 SAAADI. V gave up 3 bases and J gave up 3 bases, with 3 bases separating them. CDR3 amino acids: CASSEYYNEQFF. DNA of the CDR3: TGCGCCAGCAGTGAATACTACAATGAGCAGTTCTTC.

CDR3 in amino acids: CASSPGLAGGGQETQYF. The CDR3 DNA reads TGTGCCAGCAGCCCGGGACTAGCGGGGGGCGGGCAAGAGACCCAGTACTTC. This chain joins TRBV9 and TRBJ2-5; 15 bases are shared with TRBD2. The CDR3 is 17 residues long. V dropped 4 bases and J dropped 2; count of bases not matched to a gene: 6. Germline CDR1 reads SGDLS; CDR2 reads YYNGEE.

This rearrangement joins TRBV28 to TRBJ1-5; D is perhaps TRBD1 (6 bases). The V end was cut by 3 bases, the J end by 0 bases, with 12 bases between. Per the germline V gene, CDR1 is MDHEN and CDR2 is SYDVKM. The CDR3 totals 16 residues. The CDR3 sequence is CASSLPTGNSNQPQHF. The CDR3 nucleotides read TGTGCCAGCAGTTTGCCTACAGGGAATAGCAATCAGCCCCAGCATTTT.

This chain uses TRBV7-6 with TRBJ2-5, with D possibly TRBD1 on 7 matching bases. This CDR3 comprises 14 residues. The V gene lost 0 bases and the J gene lost 5 bases, with 10 bases spanning the gap. Germline CDR1 is SGHVS and CDR2 is FNYEAQ. This chain's CDR3 is CASSLAAGGETQYF. CDR3 DNA sequence: TGTGCCAGCAGCTTAGCGGCAGGGGGGGAGACCCAGTACTTC.

The chain has TRBV28 and TRBJ2-1; possibly TRBD2 for D (7 bases). Looked up from germline, CDR1 is MDHEN and CDR2 is SYDVKM. CDR3 length: 17 amino acids. V dropped 5 bases and J dropped 3 bases, with 20 bases sitting between them. CDR3 amino acids: CASSPPGAGALYNEQFF. As DNA, the CDR3 is TGTGCCAGCAGTCCCCCCGGGGCGGGGGCCCTCTACAATGAGCAGTTCTTC.

The chain combines TRBV10-3 with TRBJ2-6; D call uncertain. Germline V lookup: CDR1 ENHRY, CDR2 SYGVKD. The V and J ends lost 10 bases and 0 bases respectively, with 7 bases between them. CDR3 size: 13 residues. The CDR3 is CATQDSGANVLTF. The CDR3 DNA follows: TGTGCCACCCAGGACTCTGGGGCCAACGTCCTGACTTTC.

The V and J genes are TRBV5-4 and TRBJ2-7, with 8 bases lining up with TRBD1. The CDR3 spans 14 residues. Germline V gives CDR1 SGHNT, CDR2 YYREEE (reference sequence). J lost 4 bases, V lost 3 bases, and 6 bases had no gene match. The CDR3: CASSYRTGLYEQYF. The CDR3 DNA sequence: TGTGCCAGCAGCTACCGGACAGGGCTTTACGAGCAGTACTTC.

This sequence joins TRBV7-6 and TRBJ2-7; the match to TRBD2 covers 13 bases. Germline-derived CDR1 and CDR2 are SGHVS and FNYEAQ. This CDR3 spans 18 amino acids. Trimming at V came to 9 bases and at J to 6 bases, leaving 20 bases not matched to a gene. This chain's CDR3 is CASSDPTSGGKARLEQYF. Written as DNA, the CDR3 is TGTGCCAGTTCGGACCCGACTAGCGGGGGGAAGGCTCGACTCGAGCAGTACTTC.

The gene calls are TRBV5-1 and TRBJ2-3; D is possibly TRBD2 (7 bases). Germline CDR1 SGHRS, CDR2 YFSETQ. Trimming removed 1 base at V and 4 bases at J, with 13 bases between. This CDR3 has 15 residues. The CDR3 reads CASSLFRGAADTQYF. In DNA, the CDR3 is TGCGCCAGCAGCTTGTTCCGGGGGGCCGCAGATACGCAGTATTTT.

V is TRBV6-5 and J is TRBJ2-7; TRBD2 matches 8 bases. Germline V CDR1 and CDR2: MNHEY, SVGAGI. The CDR3 is 14 amino acids. The junction had 1 base not matched to a gene; V was cut back by 0 bases and J by 3 bases. CDR3 residues: CASSYSRGDYEQYF. CDR3 in DNA: TGTGCCAGCAGTTACTCGCGGGGGGACTACGAGCAGTACTTC.

The chain joins TRBV18 to TRBJ1-5, with a tentative D call TRBD1 (5 bases). The CDR3 consists of 16 residues. The V end was cut by 2 bases, the J end by 3 bases, with 14 bases between. From germline, CDR1 is KGHSH and CDR2 LQKENI. CDR3 bases: TGTGCCAGCTCACCAGCACGGGACTTATACAATCAGCCCCAGCATTTT. Translating gives CASSPARDLYNQPQHF.

This clone showed up just once. The chain carries TRBV6-6 and TRBJ2-2; unclear D gene. Trimming cost V 3 bases and J 2 bases, with 10 bases left between them. The CDR3 consists of 15 residues. Germline CDR1 is MNHNY and CDR2 is SVGAGI (reference sequence). CDR3 sequence (DNA): TGTGCCAGCAGTTATGAGACTGGAAACACCGGGGAGCTGTTTTTT. Translation: CASSYETGNTGELFF.

This clone was observed a single time. This chain links TRBV6-1 with TRBJ1-3, with D hard to call. The CDR3 runs to 15 residues. The V end lost 5 bases, the J end lost 1 base, and 12 bases lay between the germline ends. CDR1 is MNHNS and CDR2 is SASEGT in the germline V gene. Written as DNA, the CDR3 is TGTGCCAGCAGTAAAGGGTTAACTTCTGGAAACACCATATATTTT. It encodes CASSKGLTSGNTIYF.

This sequence joins TRBV28 and TRBJ1-5; D is perhaps TRBD1 (6 bases). The germline CDR1 and CDR2 sequences are MDHEN and SYDVKM. Trimming cost V 6 bases and J 1 base, with 16 bases left between them. CDR3 length: 16 residues. The CDR3: CASRTTGEESNQPQHF. The CDR3, as DNA: TGTGCCAGCAGAACGACAGGAGAAGAGAGCAATCAGCCCCAGCATTTT.

The J gene is TRBJ1-4, the V gene TRBV7-2; D not certain. Trimming took off 6 bases at V and 5 bases at J, with 13 bases between the two ends. Germline lookup yields CDR1 SGHTA and CDR2 FQGNSA. This CDR3 is built from 14 residues. CDR3 protein: CASRDYTMNEKLFF. In DNA, the CDR3 is TGTGCCAGCAGAGATTACACCATGAATGAAAAACTGTTTTTT. Drawing the rest from reference TRBV7-2 and TRBJ1-4, the complete variable domain is GAGVSQSPSNKVTEKGKDVELRCDPISGHTALYWYRQSLGQGLEFLIYFQGNSAPDKSGLPSDRFSAERTGGSVSTLTIQRTQQEDSAVYLCASRDYTMNEKLFFGSGTQLSVL.

V gene TRBV10-2 combines with J gene TRBJ1-1; 8 bases fit TRBD1. Germline V gives CDR1 WSHSY, CDR2 SAAADI. The CDR3 totals 14 residues. The V segment lost 5 bases and the J segment 1 base; nucleotides outside the gene matches: 3. CDR3: CASSSGTGNTEAFF. The CDR3 coding sequence is TGCGCCAGCAGTTCCGGGACAGGGAACACTGAAGCTTTCTTT.

This clone was counted a single time. J is TRBJ2-5 and V is TRBV5-1; TRBD2 aligns across 9 bases. The CDR3 spans 16 residues. Germline CDR1 reads SGHRS; CDR2 reads YFSETQ. Unmatched junction bases numbered 7, after V lost 2 bases and J lost 2 bases. The CDR3 DNA is TGCGCCAGCAGCTTAGGACAGGCGGGAGGGCAAGAGACCCAGTACTTC. Amino acids: CASSLGQAGGQETQYF.

The gene calls are TRBV9 and TRBJ2-7; possibly TRBD1 for D (5 bases). The CDR3 consists of 15 residues. Germline V gene data show CDR1 as SGDLS and CDR2 as YYNGEE. Trimming took 0 bases from V and 3 from J, leaving 13 bases between them. The CDR3 loop reads CASSVGSGSDYEQYF. The CDR3 nucleotides read TGTGCCAGCAGCGTAGGGTCAGGGTCCGACTACGAGCAGTACTTC. The variable domain in full, completed from reference TRBV9 and TRBJ2-7, reads DSGVTQTPKHLITATGQRVTLRCSPRSGDLSVYWYQQSLDQGLQFLIQYYNGEERAKGNILERFSAQQFPDLHSELNLSSLELGDSALYFCASSVGSGSDYEQYFGPGTRLTVT.

This clone was counted a single time. Other DNA sequences in the same sample also yield this CDR3. The rearrangement uses TRBV7-2 and TRBJ2-5; no firm D call. This CDR3 has 11 amino acids. CDR1 and CDR2 from the germline V gene are SGHTA and FQGNSA. V gave up 5 bases and J gave up 3 bases, with 4 bases separating them. The CDR3 nucleotides are TGTGCCAGCAGCCCCAAAGAGACCCAGTACTTC. Encoded protein: CASSPKETQYF.

The J gene is TRBJ1-2, the V gene TRBV7-2; 7 bases agree with TRBD1. The CDR3 runs to 15 residues. V lost 4 bases and J lost 7; bases outside the gene matches: 12. Germline CDR1 reads SGHTA; CDR2 reads FQGNSA. This CDR3 reads CASSSQTGQGGGYTF. CDR3 DNA: TGTGCCAGCAGCTCCCAGACAGGCCAGGGGGGTGGCTACACCTTC.

The V and J genes are TRBV6-5 and TRBJ2-3, with unresolved D. This CDR3 is 13 amino acids long. The germline V and J ends were trimmed by 6 bases and 0 bases, with 7 bases remaining between them. Germline CDR1 reads MNHEY; CDR2 reads SVGAGI. In DNA form, the CDR3 reads TGTGCCAGCAGAGCCCCTAGCACAGATACGCAGTATTTT. Translating it yields CASRAPSTDTQYF.

CDR3 nucleotides: TGTGCCAGCAGCTTAGATCGCGACACGTCTAACTATGGCTACACCTTC. Its protein product is CASSLDRDTSNYGYTF. The chain links TRBV11-2 to TRBJ1-2, with D hard to call. Per the germline V gene, CDR1 is SGHAT and CDR2 is FQNNGV. CDR3 size: 16 residues. V lost 0 bases and J 0 bases, leaving 11 bases between the germline ends.